This is a list of T cell receptor beta chains from one sample in a study of regulatory T cells in long-lasting Graves disease. One entry per CDR3 protein, called by TCRdb with MiXCR from the multiplex PCR reads. Of 450,000 or so distinct CDR3 sequences listed, more than 20% are singletons. Here the sequenced sample was peripheral blood mononuclear cells (PBMCs), taken when the disease was refractory, from a patient treated with antithyroid drugs. The receptor set was obtained from a female donor with Graves disease. Both conserved end residues are part of each CDR3. The D gene is left open where the match is weak. Some rows mark clone size as missing; the rest say once, few, many or name a class of expanded clone.

TRBJ2-7 few NA TRBV4-3 TGCGCCAGCAGCCAAGTGGTGGGAGGAGCCTACGAGCAGTACTTC CASSQVVGGAYEQYF
TRBJ2-7 NA NA TRBV5-1 TGCGCCAGCAGCCCTACCCCGTCCGAGCAGTACTTC CASSPTPSEQYF
TRBJ1-2 NA NA TRBV19 TGTGCCAGTAGTATAGCCGTGGAGAATGGCTACACCTTC CASSIAVENGYTF
TRBJ1-1 NA NA TRBV5-1 TGCGCCAGCAGCTTGTACAGGGCGTCGAACACTGAAGCTTTCTTT CASSLYRASNTEAFF
TRBJ1-5 many NA TRBV6-1 TGTGCCAGCACGATTAGGAGGAGCAATCAGCCCCAGCATTTT CASTIRRSNQPQHF
TRBJ2-7 NA NA TRBV6-1 TGTGCCAGCAGTGACCCGGAACTAGCCGAGCAGTACTTC CASSDPELAEQYF
TRBJ2-5 many NA TRBV11-2 TGTGCCAGCAGCTTTTGGGTTGGGGAGACCCAGTACTTC CASSFWVGETQYF
TRBJ2-2 few NA TRBV7-2 TGTGCCAGCCGGACCCCCGGGACTTGGAACACCGGGGAGCTGTTTTTT CASRTPGTWNTGELFF
TRBJ2-7 NA NA TRBV25-1 TGTGCCAGCAGTGAATACGGGGACTCCTACGAGCAGTACTTC CASSEYGDSYEQYF
TRBJ1-3 many NA TRBV3-1 TGTGCCAGCAGCCAAGTTCGGGGGAACACCATATATTTT CASSQVRGNTIYF
TRBJ1-2 few NA TRBV19 TGTGCCTCCGGGTCGAACTATGGCTACACCTTC CASGSNYGYTF
TRBJ2-7 few NA TRBV13 TGTGCCAGCAGCCAGGTCTTAGGCGAGCAGTACTTC CASSQVLGEQYF
TRBJ2-7 few TRBD2 TRBV3-1 TGTGCCAGCAGCCGGCCCCCGACTAGCTCGTACGAGCAGTACTTC CASSRPPTSSYEQYF
TRBJ1-1 many NA TRBV20-1 TGCAGTGGTATAGGACGGCCGATGAACACTGAAGCTTTCTTT CSGIGRPMNTEAFF